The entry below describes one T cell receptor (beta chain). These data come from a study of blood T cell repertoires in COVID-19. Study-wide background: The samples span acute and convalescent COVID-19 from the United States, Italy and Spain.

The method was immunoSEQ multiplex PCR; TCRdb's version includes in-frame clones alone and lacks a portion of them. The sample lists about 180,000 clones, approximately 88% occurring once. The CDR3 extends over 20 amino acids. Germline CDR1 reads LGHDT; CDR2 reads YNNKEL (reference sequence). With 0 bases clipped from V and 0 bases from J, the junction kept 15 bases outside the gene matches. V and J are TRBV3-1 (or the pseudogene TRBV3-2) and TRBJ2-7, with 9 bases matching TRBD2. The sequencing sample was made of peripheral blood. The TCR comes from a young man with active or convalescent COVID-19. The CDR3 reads CASSQDLSTETSGSSYEQYF. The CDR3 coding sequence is TGTGCCAGCAGCCAAGATCTATCTACTGAGACTAGCGGAAGCTCCTACGAGCAGTACTTC.